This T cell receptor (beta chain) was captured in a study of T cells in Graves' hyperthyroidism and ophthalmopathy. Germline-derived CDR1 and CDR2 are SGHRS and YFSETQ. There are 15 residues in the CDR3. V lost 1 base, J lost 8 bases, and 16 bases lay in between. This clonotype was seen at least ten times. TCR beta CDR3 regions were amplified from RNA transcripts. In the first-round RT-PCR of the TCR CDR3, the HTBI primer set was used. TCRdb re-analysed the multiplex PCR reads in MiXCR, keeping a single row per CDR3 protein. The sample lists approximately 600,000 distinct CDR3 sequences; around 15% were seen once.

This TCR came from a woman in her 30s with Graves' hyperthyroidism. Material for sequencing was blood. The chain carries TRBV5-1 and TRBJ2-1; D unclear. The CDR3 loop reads CASSLLGSVDDEQFF. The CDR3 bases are TGCGCCAGCAGCTTGCTGGGTAGTGTCGACGATGAGCAGTTCTTC. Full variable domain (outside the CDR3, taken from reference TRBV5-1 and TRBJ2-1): KAGVTQTPRYLIKTRGQQVTLSCSPISGHRSVSWYQQTPGQGLQFLFEYFSETQRNKGNFPGRFSGRQFSNSRSEMNVSTLELGDSALYLCASSLLGSVDDEQFFGPGTRLTVL.